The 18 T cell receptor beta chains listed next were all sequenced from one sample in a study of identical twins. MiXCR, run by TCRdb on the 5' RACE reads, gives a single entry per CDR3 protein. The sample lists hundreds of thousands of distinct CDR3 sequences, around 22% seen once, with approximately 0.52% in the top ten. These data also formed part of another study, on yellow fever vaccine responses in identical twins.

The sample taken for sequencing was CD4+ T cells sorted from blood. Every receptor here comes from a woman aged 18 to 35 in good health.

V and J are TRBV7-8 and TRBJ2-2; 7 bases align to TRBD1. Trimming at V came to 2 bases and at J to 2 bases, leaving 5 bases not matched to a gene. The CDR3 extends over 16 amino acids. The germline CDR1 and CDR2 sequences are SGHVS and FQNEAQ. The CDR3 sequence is CASSLWAGGNTGELFF. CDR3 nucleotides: TGTGCCAGCAGCTTATGGGCAGGGGGTAACACCGGGGAGCTGTTTTTT.

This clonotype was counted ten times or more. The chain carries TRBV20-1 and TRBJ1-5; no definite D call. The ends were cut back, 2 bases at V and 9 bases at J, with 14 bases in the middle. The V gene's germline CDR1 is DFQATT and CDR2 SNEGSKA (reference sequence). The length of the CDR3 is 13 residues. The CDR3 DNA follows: TGCAGTGCTAGACGGTCAGGCCTCGGGCCCCAGCATTTT. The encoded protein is CSARRSGLGPQHF.

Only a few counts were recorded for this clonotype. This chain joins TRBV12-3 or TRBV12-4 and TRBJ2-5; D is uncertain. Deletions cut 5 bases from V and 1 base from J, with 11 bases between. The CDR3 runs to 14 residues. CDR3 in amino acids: CASSPWTIQETQYF. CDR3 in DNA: TGTGCCAGCAGTCCTTGGACGATCCAAGAGACCCAGTACTTC.

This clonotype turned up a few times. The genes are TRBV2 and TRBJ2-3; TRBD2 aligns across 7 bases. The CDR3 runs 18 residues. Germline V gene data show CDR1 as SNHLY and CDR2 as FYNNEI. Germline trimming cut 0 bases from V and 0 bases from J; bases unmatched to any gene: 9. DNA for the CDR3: TGTGCCAGCAGTGAAGCGTTAGGAGCGGGACCTAGCACAGATACGCAGTATTTT. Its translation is CASSEALGAGPSTDTQYF.

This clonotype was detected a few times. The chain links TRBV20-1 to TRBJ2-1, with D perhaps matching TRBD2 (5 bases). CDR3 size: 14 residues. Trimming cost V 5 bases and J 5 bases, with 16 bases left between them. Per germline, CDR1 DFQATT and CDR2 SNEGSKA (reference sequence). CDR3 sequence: CSAPRAGKNNEQFF. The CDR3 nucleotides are TGCAGTGCTCCCCGAGCCGGGAAAAACAATGAGCAGTTCTTC.

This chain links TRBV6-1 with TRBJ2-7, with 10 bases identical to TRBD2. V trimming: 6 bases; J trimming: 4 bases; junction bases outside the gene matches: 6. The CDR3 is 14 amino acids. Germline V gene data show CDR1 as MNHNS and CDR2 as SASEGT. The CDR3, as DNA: TGTGCCAGCAGGGCTAGCGGGGGAACGTACGAGCAGTACGTC. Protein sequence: CASRASGGTYEQYV.

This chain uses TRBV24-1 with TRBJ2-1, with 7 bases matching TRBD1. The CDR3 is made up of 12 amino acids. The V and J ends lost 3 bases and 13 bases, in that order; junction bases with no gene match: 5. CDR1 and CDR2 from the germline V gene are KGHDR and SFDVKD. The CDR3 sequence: CATSDRTGRQFF. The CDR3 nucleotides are TGTGCCACCAGTGATCGGACAGGCCGTCAGTTCTTC.

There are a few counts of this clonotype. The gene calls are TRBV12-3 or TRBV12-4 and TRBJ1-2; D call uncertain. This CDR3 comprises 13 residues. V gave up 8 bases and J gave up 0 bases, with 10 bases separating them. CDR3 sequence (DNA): TGTGCCAGCTCCACAGCTACTAACTATGGCTACACCTTC. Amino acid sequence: CASSTATNYGYTF.

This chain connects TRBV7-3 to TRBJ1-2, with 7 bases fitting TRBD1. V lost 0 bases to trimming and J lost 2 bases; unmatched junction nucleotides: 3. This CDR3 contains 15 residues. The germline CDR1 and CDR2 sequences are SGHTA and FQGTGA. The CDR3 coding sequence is TGTGCCAGCAGCTTAACCCCACAGGGGAACTATGGCTACACCTTC. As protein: CASSLTPQGNYGYTF.

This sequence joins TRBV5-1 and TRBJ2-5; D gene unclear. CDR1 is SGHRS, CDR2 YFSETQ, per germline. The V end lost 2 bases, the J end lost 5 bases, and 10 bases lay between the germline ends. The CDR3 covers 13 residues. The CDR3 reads CASSFSQVETQYF. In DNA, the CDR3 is TGCGCCAGCAGCTTTTCGCAGGTGGAGACCCAGTACTTC. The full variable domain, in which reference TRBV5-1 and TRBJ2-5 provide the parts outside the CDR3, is KAGVTQTPRYLIKTRGQQVTLSCSPISGHRSVSWYQQTPGQGLQFLFEYFSETQRNKGNFPGRFSGRQFSNSRSEMNVSTLELGDSALYLCASSFSQVETQYFGPGTRLLVL.

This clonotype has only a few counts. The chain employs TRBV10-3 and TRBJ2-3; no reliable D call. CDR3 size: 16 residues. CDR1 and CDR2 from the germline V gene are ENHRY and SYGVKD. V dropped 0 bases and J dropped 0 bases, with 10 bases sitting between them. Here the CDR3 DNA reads TGTGCCATCAGTGAGTCGTGGGCGGTGAGCACAGATACGCAGTATTTT. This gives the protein CAISESWAVSTDTQYF.

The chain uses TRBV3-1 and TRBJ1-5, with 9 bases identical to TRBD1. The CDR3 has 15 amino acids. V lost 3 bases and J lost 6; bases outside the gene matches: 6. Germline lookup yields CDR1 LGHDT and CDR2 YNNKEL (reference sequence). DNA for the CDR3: TGTGCCAGCAGCCAGGGGACAGGGTACGGTCAGCCCCAGCATTTT. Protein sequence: CASSQGTGYGQPQHF.

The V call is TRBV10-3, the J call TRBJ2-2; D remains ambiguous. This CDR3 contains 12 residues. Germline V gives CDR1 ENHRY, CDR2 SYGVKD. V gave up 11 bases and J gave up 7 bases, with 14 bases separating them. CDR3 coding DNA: TGTGCCGCCAGCCCCCGCAGCGGGGAGCTGTTTTTT. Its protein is CAASPRSGELFF.

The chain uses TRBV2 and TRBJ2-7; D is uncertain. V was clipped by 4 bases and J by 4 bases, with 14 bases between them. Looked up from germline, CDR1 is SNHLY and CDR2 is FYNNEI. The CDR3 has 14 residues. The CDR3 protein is CASSVEFDTYEQYF. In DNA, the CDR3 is TGTGCCAGCAGTGTTGAGTTTGACACATACGAGCAGTACTTC.

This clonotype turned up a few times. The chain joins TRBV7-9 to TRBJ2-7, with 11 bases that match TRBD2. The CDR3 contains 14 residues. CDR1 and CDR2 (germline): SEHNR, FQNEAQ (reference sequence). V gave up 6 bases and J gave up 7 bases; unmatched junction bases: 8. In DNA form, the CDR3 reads TGTGCCAGCAGTCTAGCGGGAGGATCGGGGGAGCAGTACTTC. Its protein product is CASSLAGGSGEQYF.

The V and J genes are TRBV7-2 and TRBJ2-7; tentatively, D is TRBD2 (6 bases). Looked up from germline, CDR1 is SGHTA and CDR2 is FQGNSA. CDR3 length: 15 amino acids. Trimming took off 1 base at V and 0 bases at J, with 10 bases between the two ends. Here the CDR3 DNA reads TGTGCCAGCAGCTTAGAATCCGGGAGCTCCTACGAGCAGTACTTC. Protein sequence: CASSLESGSSYEQYF.

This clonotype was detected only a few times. CDR3 sequence: CSARGPGQMNTEAFF. The CDR3, as DNA: TGCAGTGCTAGGGGCCCGGGACAGATGAACACTGAAGCTTTCTTT. The genes are TRBV20-1 and TRBJ1-1; the match to TRBD1 covers 7 bases. The CDR3 is made up of 15 amino acids. V gave up 3 bases and J gave up 0 bases; unmatched junction bases: 7. Germline V gene lookup returns CDR1 DFQATT and CDR2 SNEGSKA (reference sequence).

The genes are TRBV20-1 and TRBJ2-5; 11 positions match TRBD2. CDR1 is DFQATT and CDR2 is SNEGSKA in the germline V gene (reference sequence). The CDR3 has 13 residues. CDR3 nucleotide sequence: TGCACGGTAGCGGGAGGGCCGGGGGAGACCCAGTACTTC. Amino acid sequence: CTVAGGPGETQYF.